This TCR beta chain originates from a study of blood T cells in healthy people across ages. The V gene lost 4 bases and the J gene lost 4 bases, with 28 bases spanning the gap. CDR3 length: 19 residues. The germline CDR1 and CDR2 sequences are ENHRY and SYGVKD. Sample-barcoded 5' priming and a J-beta primer mix drove a second PCR of 7 to 11 cycles. In TCRdb, the 5' RACE reads were re-called with MiXCR into one record per CDR3 protein. The sample yields fewer than 900,000 distinct CDR3 sequences, around 36% seen once. With regard to this clonotype: Its antigen is unknown.

General study results and limits: The recorded TCR beta diversity per million T cells decreased in a roughly linear manner with age.

Sequenced material: blood. The V and J genes are TRBV10-3 and TRBJ1-1; D possibly corresponds to TRBD1 (5 bases). The receptor's source is a man younger than 30 in good health. The CDR3 protein is CAISGGYLGRGRSVTEAFF. The CDR3 nucleotides are TGTGCCATCAGTGGGGGATATCTGGGGCGCGGCAGGTCGGTCACTGAAGCTTTCTTT.